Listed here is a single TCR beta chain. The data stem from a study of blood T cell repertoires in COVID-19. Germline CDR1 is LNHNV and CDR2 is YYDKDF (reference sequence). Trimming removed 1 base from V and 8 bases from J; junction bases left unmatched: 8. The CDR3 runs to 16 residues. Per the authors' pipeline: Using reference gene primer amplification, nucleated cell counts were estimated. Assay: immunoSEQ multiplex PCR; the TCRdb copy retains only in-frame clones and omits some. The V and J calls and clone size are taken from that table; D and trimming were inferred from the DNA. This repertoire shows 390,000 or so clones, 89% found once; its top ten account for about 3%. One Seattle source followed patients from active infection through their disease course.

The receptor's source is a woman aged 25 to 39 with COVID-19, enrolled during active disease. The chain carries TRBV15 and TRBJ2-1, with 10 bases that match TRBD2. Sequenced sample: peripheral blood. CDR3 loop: CATSRVDTSGVDEQFF. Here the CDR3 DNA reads TGTGCCACCAGCAGAGTTGATACTAGCGGGGTTGATGAGCAGTTCTTC.